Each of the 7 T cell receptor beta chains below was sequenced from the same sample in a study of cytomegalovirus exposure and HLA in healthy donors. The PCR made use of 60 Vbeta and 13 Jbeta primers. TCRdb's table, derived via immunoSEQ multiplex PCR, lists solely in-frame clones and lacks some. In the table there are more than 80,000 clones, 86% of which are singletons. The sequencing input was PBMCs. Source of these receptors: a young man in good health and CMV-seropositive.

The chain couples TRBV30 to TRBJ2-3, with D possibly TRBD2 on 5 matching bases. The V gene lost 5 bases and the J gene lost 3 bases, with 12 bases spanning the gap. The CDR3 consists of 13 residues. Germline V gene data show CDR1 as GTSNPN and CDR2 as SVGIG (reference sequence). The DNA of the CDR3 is TGTGCCTGGGTGGTGGGAGCGACAGATACGCAGTATTTT. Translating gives CAWVVGATDTQYF.

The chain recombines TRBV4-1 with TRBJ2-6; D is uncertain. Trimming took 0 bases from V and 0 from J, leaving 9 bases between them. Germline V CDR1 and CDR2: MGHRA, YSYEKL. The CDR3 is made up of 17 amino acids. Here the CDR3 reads CASSQERGYSGANVLTF. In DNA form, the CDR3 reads TGCGCCAGCAGCCAAGAGCGCGGATACTCTGGGGCCAACGTCCTGACTTTC.

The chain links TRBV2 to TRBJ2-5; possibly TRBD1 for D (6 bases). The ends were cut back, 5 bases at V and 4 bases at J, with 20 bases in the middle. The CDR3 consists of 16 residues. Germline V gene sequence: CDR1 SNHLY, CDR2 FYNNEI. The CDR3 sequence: CASSLNRVFVRETQYF. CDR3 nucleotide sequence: TGTGCCAGCAGTTTAAACAGGGTCTTCGTACGAGAGACCCAGTACTTC.

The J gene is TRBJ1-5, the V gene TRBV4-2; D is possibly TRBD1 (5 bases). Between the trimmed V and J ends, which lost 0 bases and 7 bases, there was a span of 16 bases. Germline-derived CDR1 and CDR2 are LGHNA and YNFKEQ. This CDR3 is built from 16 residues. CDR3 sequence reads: CASSQDPGRGGQPQHF. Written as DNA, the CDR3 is TGTGCCAGCAGCCAAGATCCGGGGAGGGGAGGCCAGCCCCAGCATTTT.

In nucleotides, the CDR3 is TGCGCCAGCAGCCCGAGGACAGGTTCTGACAATGAGCAGTTCTTC. Its translation: CASSPRTGSDNEQFF. The genes are TRBV5-1 and TRBJ2-1, with 7 bases aligning to TRBD1. V was clipped by 4 bases and J by 5 bases; unmatched bases: 9. There are 15 residues in the CDR3. CDR1 is SGHRS and CDR2 is YFSETQ in the germline V gene.

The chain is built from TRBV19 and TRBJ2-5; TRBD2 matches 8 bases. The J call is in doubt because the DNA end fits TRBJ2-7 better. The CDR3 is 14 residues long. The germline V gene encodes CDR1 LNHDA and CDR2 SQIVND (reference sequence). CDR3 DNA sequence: TGTGCCAGTAGTAAAAGCGGGAGCTCCTACGAGCAGTACTTC. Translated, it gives CASSKSGSSYEQYF.

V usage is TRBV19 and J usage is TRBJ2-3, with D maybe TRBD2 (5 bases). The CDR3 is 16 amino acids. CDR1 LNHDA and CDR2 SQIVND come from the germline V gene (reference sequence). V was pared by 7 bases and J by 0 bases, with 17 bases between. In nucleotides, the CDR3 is TGTGCCAGTAACCAGGACTTTCAGTCTAGCACAGATACGCAGTATTTT. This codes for CASNQDFQSSTDTQYF. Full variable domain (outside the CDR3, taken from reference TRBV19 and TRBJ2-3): DGGITQSPKYLFRKEGQNVTLSCEQNLNHDAMYWYRQDPGQGLRLIYYSQIVNDFQKGDIAEGYSVSREKKESFPLTVTSAQKNPTAFYLCASNQDFQSSTDTQYFGPGTRLTVL.